The clone carrying this T cell receptor beta chain came up a few times. Antigen unknown. The data are from a study of metastatic and nonmetastatic thyroid tumors. Across the whole study: Repertoire data that came from the blood and tumor or nodule tissue of malignant and benign thyroid patients were compared.

Study processing details: Clinicopathological groups supplied CDR3 differences that were used to build a distant-metastasis classifier for papillary thyroid cancer. TCRdb re-analyzed the PCR reads through MiXCR. It is TCRdb's table, rather than the study itself, that gives the V and J calls and clone size. The sample yields 43,000 or so clones, around 15% seen once. The V end was cut by 5 bases, the J end by 2 bases, with 19 bases between. CDR1 is SGHVS and CDR2 is FNYEAQ in the germline V gene. The CDR3 is made up of 17 amino acids. No patient had received any treatment before thyroid surgery. Overall study findings and caveats: Significantly higher TCR beta diversity was reportedly seen in malignant thyroid tumors than benign nodules, in blood and tumor.

The gene calls are TRBV7-6 and TRBJ2-1; the D call may be TRBD1 or TRBD2 (5 bases each). The sequence came from a female donor with papillary thyroid cancer or a benign thyroid nodule (not recorded which). Some clones in this sample may be carry-over from other donors' samples. The specimen was blood. CDR3 sequence (DNA): TGTGCCAGCAGCAAAACAGGTCCCAGCGGTACCTACAATGAGCAGTTCTTC. Amino acid sequence: CASSKTGPSGTYNEQFF.